The table lists the clone carrying this TCR beta chain with a count of one. The antigen is unknown. Researchers partitioned CD4+ cells into CD45RA+ naive and CD45RA-negative memory subsets. This record comes from a study of shared clonotypes between healthy human individuals. The overall study: Each donor's CD8 memory used one plate, CD8 naive two, each CD4 subset three.

The repertoire was sequenced with immunoSEQ multiplex PCR; TCRdb's copy has only in-frame clones and lacks some. The table shows some 2,500,000 clones, with over 85% occurring only once. Overall study results and limits: Sorted-subset samples were not fully sequenced, rarefaction indicated. Represented diversity (both genetic and exposure-history) was limited by the small number of donors.

Germline values: CDR1 MDHEN, CDR2 SYDVKM. The V end was cut by 2 bases, the J end by 0 bases, with 4 bases between. This CDR3 is built from 13 residues. This TCR came from a man aged 18 to 35 in good health. Some clones in this sample may be carry-over from other donors' samples. The chain recombines TRBV28 with TRBJ1-2; D not resolved. Sequenced sample: naive CD4+ T cells from PBMCs. Subset: CD45RA+ positively selected. The CDR3 reads CASSLPPNYGYTF. DNA of the CDR3: TGTGCCAGCAGTTTACCTCCTAACTATGGCTACACCTTC.